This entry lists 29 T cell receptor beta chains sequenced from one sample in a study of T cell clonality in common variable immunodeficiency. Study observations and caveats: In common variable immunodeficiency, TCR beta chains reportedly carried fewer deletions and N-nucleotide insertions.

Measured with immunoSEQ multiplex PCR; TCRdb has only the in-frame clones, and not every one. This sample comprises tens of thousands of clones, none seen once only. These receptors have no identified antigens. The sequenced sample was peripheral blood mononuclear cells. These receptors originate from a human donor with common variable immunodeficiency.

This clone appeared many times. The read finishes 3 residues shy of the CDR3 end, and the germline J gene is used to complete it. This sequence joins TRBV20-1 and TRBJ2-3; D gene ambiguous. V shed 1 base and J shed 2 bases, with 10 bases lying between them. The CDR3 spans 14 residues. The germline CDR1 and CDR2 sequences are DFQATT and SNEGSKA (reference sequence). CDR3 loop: CSARGPSATDTQYF. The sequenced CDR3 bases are TGCAGTGCTAGAGGGCCCAGTGCCACAGATACG.

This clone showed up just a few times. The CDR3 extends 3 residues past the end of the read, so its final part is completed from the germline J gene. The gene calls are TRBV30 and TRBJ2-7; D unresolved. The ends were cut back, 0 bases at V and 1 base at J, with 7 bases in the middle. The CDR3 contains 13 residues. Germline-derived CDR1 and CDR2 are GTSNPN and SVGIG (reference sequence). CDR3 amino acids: CAWSVQGSYEQYF. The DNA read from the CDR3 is TGTGCCTGGAGTGTACAAGGGTCCTACGAG.

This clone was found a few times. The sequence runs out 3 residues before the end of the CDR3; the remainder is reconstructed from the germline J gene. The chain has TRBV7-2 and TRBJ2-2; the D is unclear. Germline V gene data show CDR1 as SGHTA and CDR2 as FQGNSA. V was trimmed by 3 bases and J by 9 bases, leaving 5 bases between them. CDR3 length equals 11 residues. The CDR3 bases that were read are TGTGCCAGCAGCTTTGCGAGGGAG. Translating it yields CASSFARE. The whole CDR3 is CASSFARELFF.

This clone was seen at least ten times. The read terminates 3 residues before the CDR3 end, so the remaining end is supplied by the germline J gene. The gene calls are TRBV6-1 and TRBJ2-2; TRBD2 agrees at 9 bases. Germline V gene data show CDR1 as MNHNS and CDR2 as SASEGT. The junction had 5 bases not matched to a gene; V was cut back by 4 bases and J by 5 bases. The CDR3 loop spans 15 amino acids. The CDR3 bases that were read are TGTGCCAGCAGTGTAGCGCGGGGGGGAACCGGGGAG. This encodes CASSVARGGTGE. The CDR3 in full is CASSVARGGTGELFF.

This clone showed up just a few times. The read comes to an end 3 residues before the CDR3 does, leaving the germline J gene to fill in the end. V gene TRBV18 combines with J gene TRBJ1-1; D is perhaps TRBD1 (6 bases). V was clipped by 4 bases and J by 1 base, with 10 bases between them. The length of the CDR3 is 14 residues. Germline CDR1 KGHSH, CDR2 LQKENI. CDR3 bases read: TGTGCCAGCTCACATCGGGGACAGAACACTGAA. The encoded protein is CASSHRGQNTE. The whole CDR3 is CASSHRGQNTEAFF.

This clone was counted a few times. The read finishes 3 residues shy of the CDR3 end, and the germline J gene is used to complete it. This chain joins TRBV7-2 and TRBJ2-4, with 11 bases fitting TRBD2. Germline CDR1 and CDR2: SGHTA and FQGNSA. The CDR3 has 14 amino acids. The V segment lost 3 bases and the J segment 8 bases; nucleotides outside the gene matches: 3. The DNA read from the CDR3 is TGTGCCAGCAGCTTTAGCGGGGGGGCATACATT. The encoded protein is CASSFSGGAYI. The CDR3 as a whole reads CASSFSGGAYIQYF.

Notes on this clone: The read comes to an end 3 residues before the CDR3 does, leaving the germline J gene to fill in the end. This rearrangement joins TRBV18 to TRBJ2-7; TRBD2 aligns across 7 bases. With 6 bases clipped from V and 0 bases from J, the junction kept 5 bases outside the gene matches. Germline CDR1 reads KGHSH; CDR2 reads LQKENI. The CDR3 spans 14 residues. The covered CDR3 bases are TGTGCCAGCTCGGCAGCGGGGAACTCCTACGAG. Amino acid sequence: CASSAAGNSYE. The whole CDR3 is CASSAAGNSYEQYF.

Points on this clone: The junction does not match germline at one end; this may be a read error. The CDR3 bases that were read are TGTGCCAGCGCACCACCCGGGGAGACC. This gives the protein CASAPPGET. The whole CDR3 sequence reads CASAPPGETQYF. The chain uses TRBV18 and TRBJ2-5; no definite D call. The read stops 3 residues short of the end of the CDR3; the missing end is completed from the germline J gene. Germline assignment: CDR1 KGHSH and CDR2 LQKENI. The CDR3 extends over 12 amino acids.

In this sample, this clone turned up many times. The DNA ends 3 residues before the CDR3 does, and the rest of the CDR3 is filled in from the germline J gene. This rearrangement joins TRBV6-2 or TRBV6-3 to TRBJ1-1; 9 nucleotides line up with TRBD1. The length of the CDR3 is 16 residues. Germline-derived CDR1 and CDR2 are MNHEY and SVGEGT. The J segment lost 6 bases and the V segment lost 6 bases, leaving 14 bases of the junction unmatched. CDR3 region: CASRPEIGQGTPEAFF. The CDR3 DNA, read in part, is TGTGCCAGCAGACCCGAAATCGGACAGGGGACGCCTGAA.

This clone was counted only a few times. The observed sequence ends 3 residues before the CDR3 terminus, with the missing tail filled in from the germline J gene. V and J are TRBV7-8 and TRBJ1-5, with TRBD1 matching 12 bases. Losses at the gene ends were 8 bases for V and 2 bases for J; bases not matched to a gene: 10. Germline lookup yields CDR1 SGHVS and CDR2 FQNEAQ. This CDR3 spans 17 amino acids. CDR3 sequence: CASFPGQGAVGNQPQHF. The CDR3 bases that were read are TGTGCCAGCTTTCCGGGACAGGGGGCTGTGGGCAATCAGCCC. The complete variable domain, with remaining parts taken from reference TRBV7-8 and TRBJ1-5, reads GAGVSQSPRYKVAKRGQDVALRCDPISGHVSLFWYQQALGQGPEFLTYFQNEAQLDKSGLPSDRFFAERPEGSVSTLKIQRTQQEDSAVYLCASFPGQGAVGNQPQHFGDGTRLSIL.

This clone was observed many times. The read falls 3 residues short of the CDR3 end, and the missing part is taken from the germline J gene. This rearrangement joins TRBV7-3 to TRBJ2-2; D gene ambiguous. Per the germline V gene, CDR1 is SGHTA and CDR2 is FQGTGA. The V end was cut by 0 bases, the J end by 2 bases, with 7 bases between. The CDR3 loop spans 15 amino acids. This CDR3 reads CASSLTSTNTGELFF. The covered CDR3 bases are TGTGCCAGCAGCTTAACTAGCACCAACACCGGGGAG.

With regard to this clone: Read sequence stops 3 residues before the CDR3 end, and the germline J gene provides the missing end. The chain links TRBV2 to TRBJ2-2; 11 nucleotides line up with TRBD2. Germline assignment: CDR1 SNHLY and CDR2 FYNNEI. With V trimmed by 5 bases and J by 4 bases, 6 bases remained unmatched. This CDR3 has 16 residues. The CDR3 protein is CASSFVAGGLTGELFF. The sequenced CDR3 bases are TGTGCCAGCAGTTTTGTAGCGGGGGGGCTCACCGGGGAG.

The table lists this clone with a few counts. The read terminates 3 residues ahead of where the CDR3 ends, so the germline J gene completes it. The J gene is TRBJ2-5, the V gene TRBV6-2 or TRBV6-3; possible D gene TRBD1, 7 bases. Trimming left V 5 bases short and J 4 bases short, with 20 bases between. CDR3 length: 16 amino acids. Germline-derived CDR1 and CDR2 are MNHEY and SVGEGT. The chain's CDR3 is CASSGGGAGLGETQYF. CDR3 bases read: TGTGCCAGCAGTGGAGGGGGCGCGGGGTTGGGAGAGACC.

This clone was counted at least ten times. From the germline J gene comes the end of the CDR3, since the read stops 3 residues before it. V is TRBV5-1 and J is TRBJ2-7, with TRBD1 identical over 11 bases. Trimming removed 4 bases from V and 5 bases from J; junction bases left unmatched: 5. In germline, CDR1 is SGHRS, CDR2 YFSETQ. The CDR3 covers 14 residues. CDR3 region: CASSPRTGGDEQYF. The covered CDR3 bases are TGCGCCAGCAGCCCGCGGACAGGGGGCGACGAG.

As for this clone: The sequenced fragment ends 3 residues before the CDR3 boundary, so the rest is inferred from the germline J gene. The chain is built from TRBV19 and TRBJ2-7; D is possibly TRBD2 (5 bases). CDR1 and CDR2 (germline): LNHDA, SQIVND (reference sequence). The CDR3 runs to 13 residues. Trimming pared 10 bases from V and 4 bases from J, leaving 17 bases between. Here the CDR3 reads CATSHGEGYEQYF. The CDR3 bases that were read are TGTGCCACGTCCCATGGCGAGGGTTACGAG. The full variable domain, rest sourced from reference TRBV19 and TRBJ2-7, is DGGITQSPKYLFRKEGQNVTLSCEQNLNHDAMYWYRQDPGQGLRLIYYSQIVNDFQKGDIAEGYSVSREKKESFPLTVTSAQKNPTAFYLCATSHGEGYEQYFGPGTRLTVT.

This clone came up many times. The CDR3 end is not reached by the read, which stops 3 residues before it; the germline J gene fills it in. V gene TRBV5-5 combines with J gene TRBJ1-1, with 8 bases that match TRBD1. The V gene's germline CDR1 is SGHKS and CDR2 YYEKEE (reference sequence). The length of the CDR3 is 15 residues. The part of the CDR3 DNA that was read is TGTGCCAGCAGCGTCAACAGGGGGGCAAGTGATCAG. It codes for CASSVNRGASDQ. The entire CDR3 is CASSVNRGASDQAFF.

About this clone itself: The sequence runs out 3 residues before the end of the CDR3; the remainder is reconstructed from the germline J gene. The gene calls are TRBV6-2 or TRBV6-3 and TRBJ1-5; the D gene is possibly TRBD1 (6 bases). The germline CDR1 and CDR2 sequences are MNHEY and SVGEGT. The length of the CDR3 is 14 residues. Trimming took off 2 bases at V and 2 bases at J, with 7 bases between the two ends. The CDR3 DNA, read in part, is TGTGCCAGCAGTTACGCAGGGGGCAATCAGCCC. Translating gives CASSYAGGNQP. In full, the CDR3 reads CASSYAGGNQPQHF.

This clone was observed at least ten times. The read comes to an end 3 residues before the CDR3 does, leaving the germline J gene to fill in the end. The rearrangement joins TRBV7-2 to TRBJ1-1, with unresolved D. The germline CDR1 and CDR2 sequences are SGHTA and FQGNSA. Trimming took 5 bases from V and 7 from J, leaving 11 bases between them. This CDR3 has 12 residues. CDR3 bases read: TGTGCCAGCAGCCTATCTGAATATGAA. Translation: CASSLSEYE. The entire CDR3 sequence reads CASSLSEYEAFF.

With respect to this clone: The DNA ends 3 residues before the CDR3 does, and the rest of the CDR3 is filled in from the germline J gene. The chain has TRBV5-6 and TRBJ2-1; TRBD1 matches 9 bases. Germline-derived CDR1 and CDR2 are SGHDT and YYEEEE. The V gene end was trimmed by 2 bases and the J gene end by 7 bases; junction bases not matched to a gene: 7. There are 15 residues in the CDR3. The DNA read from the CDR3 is TGTGCCAGCAGCTTTACCGGGACAGGGACGAATGAG. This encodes CASSFTGTGTNE. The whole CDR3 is CASSFTGTGTNEQFF.

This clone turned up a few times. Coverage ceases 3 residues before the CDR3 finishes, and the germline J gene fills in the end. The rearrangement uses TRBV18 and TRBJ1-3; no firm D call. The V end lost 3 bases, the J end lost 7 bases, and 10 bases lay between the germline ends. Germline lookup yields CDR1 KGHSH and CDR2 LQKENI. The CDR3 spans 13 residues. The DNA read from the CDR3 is TGTGCCAGCTCACCGCCCGGTCGCAACACC. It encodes CASSPPGRNT. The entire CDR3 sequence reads CASSPPGRNTIYF.

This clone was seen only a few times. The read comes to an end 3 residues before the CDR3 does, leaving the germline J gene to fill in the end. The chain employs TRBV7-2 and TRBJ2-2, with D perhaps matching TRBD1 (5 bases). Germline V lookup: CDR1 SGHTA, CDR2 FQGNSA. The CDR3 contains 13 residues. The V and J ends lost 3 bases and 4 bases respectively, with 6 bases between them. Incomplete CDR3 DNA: TGTGCCAGCAGCTTGCAGGGCACCGGGGAG. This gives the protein CASSLQGTGE. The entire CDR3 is CASSLQGTGELFF.

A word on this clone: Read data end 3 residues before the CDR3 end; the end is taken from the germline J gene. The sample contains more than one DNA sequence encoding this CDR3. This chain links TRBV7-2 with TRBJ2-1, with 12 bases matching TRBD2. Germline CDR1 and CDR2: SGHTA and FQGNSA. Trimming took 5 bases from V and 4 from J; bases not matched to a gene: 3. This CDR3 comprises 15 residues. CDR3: CASSRTSGGYNEQFF. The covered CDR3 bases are TGTGCCAGCAGCCGAACTAGCGGGGGGTACAATGAG.

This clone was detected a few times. CDR3 DNA, as far as it was read: TGTGCCAGCAGCGTCTTCCTCGGAGGGACCGGGGAG. Protein: CASSVFLGGTGE. The CDR3 in its entirety is CASSVFLGGTGELFF. The chain links TRBV7-2 to TRBJ2-2; a possible D gene is TRBD2 (6 bases). The read stops 3 residues short of the end of the CDR3; the missing end is completed from the germline J gene. CDR1 SGHTA and CDR2 FQGNSA come from the germline V gene. V lost 5 bases to trimming and J lost 5 bases, with 15 bases between them. The CDR3 spans 15 residues. The full variable domain, its missing parts supplied by reference TRBV7-2 and TRBJ2-2, is GAGVSQSPSNKVTEKGKDVELRCDPISGHTALYWYRQSLGQGLEFLIYFQGNSAPDKSGLPSDRFSAERTGGSVSTLTIQRTQQEDSAVYLCASSVFLGGTGELFFGEGSRLTVL.

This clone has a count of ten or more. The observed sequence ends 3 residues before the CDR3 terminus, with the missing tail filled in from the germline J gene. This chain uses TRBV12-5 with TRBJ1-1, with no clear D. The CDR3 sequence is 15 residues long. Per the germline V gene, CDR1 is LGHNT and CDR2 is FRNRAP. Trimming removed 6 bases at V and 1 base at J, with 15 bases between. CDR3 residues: CASGSSEARNTEAFF. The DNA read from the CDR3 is TGTGCTAGTGGCTCCTCCGAAGCGCGGAACACTGAA.

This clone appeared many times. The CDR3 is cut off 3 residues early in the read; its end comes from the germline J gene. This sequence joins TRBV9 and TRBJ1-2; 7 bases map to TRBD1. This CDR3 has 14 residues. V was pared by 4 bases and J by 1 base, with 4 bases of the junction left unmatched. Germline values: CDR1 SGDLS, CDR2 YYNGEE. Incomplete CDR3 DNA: TGTGCCAGCAGCAGAGGGGACAGTAACTATGGC. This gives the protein CASSRGDSNYG. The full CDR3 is CASSRGDSNYGYTF.

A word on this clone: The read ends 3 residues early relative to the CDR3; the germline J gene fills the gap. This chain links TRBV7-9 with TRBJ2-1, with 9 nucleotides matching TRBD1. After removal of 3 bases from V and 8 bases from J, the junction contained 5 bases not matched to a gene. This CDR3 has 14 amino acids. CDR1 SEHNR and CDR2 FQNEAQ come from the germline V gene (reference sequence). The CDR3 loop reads CASSLGTGYDEQFF. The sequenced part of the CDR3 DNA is TGTGCCAGCAGCTTGGGGACAGGGTACGATGAG.

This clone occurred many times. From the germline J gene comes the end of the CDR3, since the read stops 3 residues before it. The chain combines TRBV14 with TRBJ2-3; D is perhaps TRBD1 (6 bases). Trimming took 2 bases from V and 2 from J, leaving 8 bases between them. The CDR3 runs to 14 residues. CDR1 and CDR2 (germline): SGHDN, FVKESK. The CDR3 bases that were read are TGTGCCAGCAGCCAAAGGGGGTACACAGATACG. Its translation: CASSQRGYTDT. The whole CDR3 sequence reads CASSQRGYTDTQYF.

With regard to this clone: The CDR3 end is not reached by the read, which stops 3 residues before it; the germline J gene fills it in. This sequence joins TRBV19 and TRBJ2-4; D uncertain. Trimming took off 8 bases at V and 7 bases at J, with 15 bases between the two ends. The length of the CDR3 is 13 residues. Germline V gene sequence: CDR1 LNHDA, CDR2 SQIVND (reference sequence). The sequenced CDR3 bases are TGTGCCAGTCAAGATCTCTCGGGTAACATT. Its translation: CASQDLSGNI. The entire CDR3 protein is CASQDLSGNIQYF.

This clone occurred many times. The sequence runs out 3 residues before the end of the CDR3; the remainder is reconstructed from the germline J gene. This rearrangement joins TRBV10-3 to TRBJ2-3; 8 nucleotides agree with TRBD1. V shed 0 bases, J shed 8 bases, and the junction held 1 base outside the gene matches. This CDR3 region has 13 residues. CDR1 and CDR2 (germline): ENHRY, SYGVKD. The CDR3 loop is CAISESDRGTQYF. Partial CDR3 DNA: TGTGCCATCAGTGAGTCTGACAGGGGTACG.